This TCR beta chain was sequenced during a study of cytomegalovirus exposure and HLA in healthy donors. The PCR was carried out with 60 Vbeta primers and 13 Jbeta primers. The assay was immunoSEQ multiplex PCR, and TCRdb's table has in-frame clones only and misses some. The sample comprises 140,000 or so clones, 75% to 85% of which are singletons, and 4.5% rests with the top ten. This CDR3 has 15 amino acids. This TCR was sampled from a man aged 35-49 years in good health and CMV-seronegative. This chain links TRBV12-2 with TRBJ2-2; the DNA was not compared with TRBD1, the D call given in the table. TRBV12-2 is given as a pseudogene. The sequencing input was PBMCs. CDR3 protein: CASRKRQGGTGELFF. The CDR3 DNA reads TGTGCAAGTCGCAAAAGACAGGGCGGAACCGGGGAGCTGTTTTTT.